These 8 T cell receptor beta chains share one sample of origin, sequenced in a study of T cells after yellow fever vaccination. TCRdb called the 5' RACE reads again in MiXCR, with one record for every CDR3 protein. The sample holds a few hundred thousand distinct CDR3 sequences, around 3.6% seen once. Sequencing used PBMCs, obtained on the day of the yellow fever booster vaccination. The receptors originated from a man aged 18 to 30 who received the YFV17D yellow fever vaccine.

This clonotype was observed a few times. The V call is TRBV7-2, the J call TRBJ2-3; 14 nucleotides agree with TRBD2. This CDR3 comprises 18 residues. V trimming: 5 bases; J trimming: 0 bases; junction bases outside the gene matches: 7. Looked up from germline, CDR1 is SGHTA and CDR2 is FQGNSA. The CDR3 sequence: CASSLGTSGRTSTDTQYF. The CDR3 DNA follows: TGTGCCAGCAGCCTCGGGACTAGCGGGAGAACTAGCACAGATACGCAGTATTTT.

The rearrangement uses TRBV4-1 and TRBJ2-5; 8 bases are shared with TRBD2. The CDR3 runs to 17 residues. The ends lost 2 bases at V and 7 bases at J; junction bases unmatched: 15. CDR1 is MGHRA and CDR2 is YSYEKL in the germline V gene. CDR3 nucleotides: TGCGCCAGCAGCCAACGGGATATCCTAGCGGGCTCTTGGACCCAGTACTTC. This codes for CASSQRDILAGSWTQYF.

As regards this clonotype: At one end, the junction sequence differs from germline, possibly due to a read error. The V gene is TRBV12-3 or TRBV12-4, the J gene TRBJ1-1; TRBD1 might be the D (6 bases). This CDR3 spans 13 amino acids. The DNA of the CDR3 is TGTGCCAGCAGTCCCCTAGATGGGGGGCGCGGTACTTTT. Translated: CASSPLDGGRGTF.

This clonotype was counted ten times or more. This chain connects TRBV5-1 to TRBJ2-1; 8 bases are shared with TRBD2. The CDR3 extends over 15 amino acids. Germline CDR1 is SGHRS and CDR2 is YFSETQ. V trimming: 4 bases; J trimming: 8 bases; junction bases outside the gene matches: 11. CDR3 sequence (DNA): TGCGCCAGCAGCCAAATTCCGGGGGGGTCCGATGAGCAGTTCTTC. It encodes CASSQIPGGSDEQFF.

This clonotype turned up a few times. The V and J genes are TRBV27 and TRBJ1-1, with no clear D. This CDR3 region has 17 residues. V dropped 3 bases and J dropped 0 bases, with 17 bases sitting between them. Germline V gene lookup returns CDR1 MNHEY and CDR2 SMNVEV (reference sequence). CDR3 bases: TGTGCCAGCAGTTTTTATACGATTTCCGGGGTGAACACTGAAGCTTTCTTT. Its protein is CASSFYTISGVNTEAFF.

This clonotype was counted only a few times. This chain links TRBV23-1 with TRBJ2-1; TRBD2 matches 8 bases. TRBV23-1 is classed as an ORF, of uncertain function. Germline trimming cut 0 bases from V and 4 bases from J; bases unmatched to any gene: 11. This CDR3 is built from 18 residues. CDR3 amino acids: CASSQSGRELAEYNEQFF. DNA of the CDR3: TGCGCCAGCAGTCAATCAGGGCGGGAACTAGCGGAATACAATGAGCAGTTCTTC.

This clonotype occurred many times. The rearrangement joins TRBV5-1 to TRBJ2-2, with no clear D. Germline V gene data show CDR1 as SGHRS and CDR2 as YFSETQ. Trimming pared 0 bases from V and 5 bases from J, leaving 11 bases between. The CDR3 length is 15 residues. CDR3 DNA: TGCGCCAGCAGCTTGGACATAATGGGGACCGGGGAGCTGTTTTTT. Protein sequence: CASSLDIMGTGELFF.

This clonotype was recorded many times. In DNA, the CDR3 is TGTGCCAGCAGTTCCCTCGGGACAGGAAGTACTAACTATGGCTACACCTTC. Amino acid sequence: CASSSLGTGSTNYGYTF. The rearrangement uses TRBV6-6 and TRBJ1-2; 8 bases match TRBD1. The CDR3 is made up of 17 amino acids. Germline CDR1 MNHNY, CDR2 SVGAGI (reference sequence). Trimming at V came to 4 bases and at J to 0 bases, leaving 10 bases not matched to a gene.